This T cell receptor beta chain was profiled in a study of blood T cell repertoires in COVID-19. CDR3 length: 14 amino acids. Deletions cut 1 base from V and 2 bases from J, with 8 bases between. Germline-derived CDR1 and CDR2 are SGHVS and FQNEAQ. Libraries were prepared by immunoSEQ multiplex PCR; TCRdb keeps only in-frame clonotypes and omits some of them. The sample consists of more than 85,000 clones, nearly 90% of them appearing once. The TCR was taken from a woman aged 80 or over with acute or convalescent COVID-19. Material for sequencing was peripheral blood. The rearrangement links TRBV7-8 to TRBJ1-1; TRBD1 might be the D (5 bases). The CDR3 region is CASSLGTPNTEAFF. The CDR3, as DNA: TGTGCCAGCAGCTTAGGGACACCAAACACTGAAGCTTTCTTT.